The rows below give T cell receptor beta chains drawn from one sample of a study of T-cell reconstitution after alpha-beta-depleted transplantation in children. TCRdb analysed the PCR reads with MiXCR anew, one entry per CDR3 protein. The sample includes over 150,000 distinct CDR3 sequences, approximately 10% of them seen just once. This specimen consisted of PBMCs, obtained before TCRalphabeta/CD19-depleted stem cell transplant. The receptors come from a boy between 2 and 10 years old with acute myeloid leukemia, due to receive a stem cell transplant. Both conserved end residues are part of each CDR3. D genes are given only for firm matches. The size of a clone is reported for some rows only, either as once, few or many, or as a class for expanded clones.

d_gene,v_gene,abundance,j_gene,CDR3aa,CDR3nt
.,TRBV6-5,many,TRBJ1-5,CASSPMTGLNGNQPQHF,TGTGCCAGCAGCCCTATGACAGGTTTAAATGGCAATCAGCCCCAGCATTTT
.,TRBV18,.,TRBJ2-5,CASSPQNGQETQYF,TGTGCCAGCTCACCACAAAACGGGCAAGAGACCCAGTACTTC
.,TRBV6-2/TRBV6-3,many,TRBJ2-5,CASSYGTTGFETQYF,TGTGCCAGCAGTTACGGAACAACAGGGTTCGAGACCCAGTACTTC
TRBD2,TRBV20-1,many,TRBJ2-7,CSALSTSGSPYEQYF,TGCAGTGCCCTCTCCACTAGCGGGAGTCCCTACGAGCAGTACTTC
.,TRBV5-1,many,TRBJ2-6,CASNDGSGANVLTF,TGCGCCAGCAATGACGGATCTGGGGCCAACGTCCTGACTTTC
.,TRBV7-9,many,TRBJ1-4,CASSHQRAGPGEKLFF,TGTGCCAGCAGCCACCAACGGGCGGGGCCAGGGGAAAAACTGTTTTTT
TRBD2,TRBV20-1,many,TRBJ2-3,CSASERLAGESDTQYF,TGCAGTGCTAGCGAAAGACTAGCGGGAGAATCAGATACGCAGTATTTT
TRBD2,TRBV5-1,many,TRBJ2-4,CASSLAGGVGNIQYF,TGCGCCAGCAGCTTAGCCGGGGGGGTAGGGAACATTCAGTACTTC
.,TRBV20-1,many,TRBJ2-7,CSAQTLRAAYEQYF,TGCAGTGCGCAAACCCTCCGGGCAGCCTACGAGCAGTACTTC
TRBD1,TRBV6-1,many,TRBJ2-7,CASSQGTAPSYEQYF,TGTGCCAGCAGCCAAGGGACAGCCCCCTCCTACGAGCAGTACTTC
.,TRBV5-6,many,TRBJ2-5,CASSLRAGYQETQYF,TGTGCCAGCAGCTTGCGCGCGGGATATCAAGAGACCCAGTACTTC
.,TRBV4-2,medium-sized,TRBJ1-1,CASSQDYSVTEAFF,TGTGCCAGCAGCCAAGATTATTCGGTTACTGAAGCTTTCTTT
.,TRBV9,many,TRBJ1-4,CASSVEYGTGEKLFF,TGTGCCAGCAGCGTAGAATACGGTACAGGAGAAAAACTGTTTTTT
.,TRBV28,many,TRBJ1-2,CATFMSQGDYGYTF,TGTGCCACTTTCATGTCCCAGGGAGACTATGGCTACACCTTC
TRBD2,TRBV5-1,many,TRBJ2-1,CASSLALKREFGYNEQFF,TGCGCCAGCAGCTTGGCTTTAAAGCGGGAGTTCGGGTACAATGAGCAGTTCTTC
.,TRBV7-2,many,TRBJ1-2,CASSLAYRYYTF,TGTGCCAGCAGCTTAGCGTACAGATACTACACCTTC
TRBD1,TRBV6-1,many,TRBJ2-4,CATGTVPSGTKNIQYF,TGTGCCACGGGGACAGTGCCAAGTGGGACCAAAAACATTCAGTACTTC
TRBD1,TRBV18,.,TRBJ1-1,CASSPAATGKGTEAFF,TGTGCCAGCTCACCAGCAGCGACAGGGAAAGGCACTGAAGCTTTCTTT
.,TRBV10-2,many,TRBJ2-5,CASSDSTAQQTQYF,TGCGCCAGCAGTGATTCTACAGCACAACAGACCCAGTACTTC
TRBD2,TRBV20-1,many,TRBJ2-7,CSARDGRATTYEQYF,TGCAGTGCTAGAGATGGGAGGGCCACGACCTACGAGCAGTACTTC
.,TRBV24-1,many,TRBJ1-5,CATSVRIPNQPQHF,TGTGCCACCAGTGTACGTATCCCCAATCAGCCCCAGCATTTT
.,TRBV28,many,TRBJ1-2,CASIPFGGYGYTF,TGTGCCAGCATCCCATTTGGAGGCTATGGCTACACCTTC
.,TRBV2,many,TRBJ2-3,CARDVAGPTDTQYF,TGTGCCAGGGACGTGGCGGGACCTACAGATACGCAGTATTTT
.,TRBV5-1,few,TRBJ2-3,CASSSDPTTDTQYF,TGCGCCAGCAGCTCGGACCCTACCACAGATACGCAGTATTTT
.,TRBV12-3/TRBV12-4,many,TRBJ1-4,CASSLSPTLSNEKLFF,TGTGCCAGCAGTTTATCACCGACCTTGTCTAATGAAAAACTGTTTTTT
TRBD1,TRBV19,.,TRBJ2-2,CASGNRGRLNTGELFF,TGTGCCAGCGGAAACAGGGGGCGGTTAAACACCGGGGAGCTGTTTTTT
TRBD2,TRBV11-1,many,TRBJ2-1,CASSLVVSGGPGSYNEQFF,TGTGCCAGCAGCTTAGTGGTTAGCGGGGGGCCGGGCTCCTACAATGAGCAGTTCTTC
.,TRBV12-3/TRBV12-4,many,TRBJ1-2,CASSFGRSLYGYTF,TGTGCCAGCAGTTTCGGGCGGAGCCTCTATGGCTACACCTTC
.,TRBV7-3,few,TRBJ2-1,CASSLNRAGEGYNEQFF,TGTGCCAGCAGCTTAAACCGAGCGGGCGAGGGTTACAATGAGCAGTTCTTC
.,TRBV29-1,many,TRBJ2-7,CSVEATSSYEQYF,TGCAGCGTTGAGGCGACTAGCTCCTACGAGCAGTACTTC
TRBD2,TRBV7-2,many,TRBJ2-1,CASSLAPSSGGVEQFF,TGTGCCAGCAGCTTAGCGCCTTCTAGCGGGGGGGTTGAGCAGTTCTTC